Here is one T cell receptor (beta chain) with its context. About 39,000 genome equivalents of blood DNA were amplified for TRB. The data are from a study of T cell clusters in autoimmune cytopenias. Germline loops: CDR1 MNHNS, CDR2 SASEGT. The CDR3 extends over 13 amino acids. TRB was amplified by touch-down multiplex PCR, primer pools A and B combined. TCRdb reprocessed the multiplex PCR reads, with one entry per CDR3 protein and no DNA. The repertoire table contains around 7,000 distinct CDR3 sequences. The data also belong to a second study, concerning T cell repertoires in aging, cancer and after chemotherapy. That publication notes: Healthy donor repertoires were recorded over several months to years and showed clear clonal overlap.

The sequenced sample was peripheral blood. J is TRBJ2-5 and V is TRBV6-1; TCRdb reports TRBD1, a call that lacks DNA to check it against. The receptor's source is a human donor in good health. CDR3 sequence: CASSAGPQETQYF.